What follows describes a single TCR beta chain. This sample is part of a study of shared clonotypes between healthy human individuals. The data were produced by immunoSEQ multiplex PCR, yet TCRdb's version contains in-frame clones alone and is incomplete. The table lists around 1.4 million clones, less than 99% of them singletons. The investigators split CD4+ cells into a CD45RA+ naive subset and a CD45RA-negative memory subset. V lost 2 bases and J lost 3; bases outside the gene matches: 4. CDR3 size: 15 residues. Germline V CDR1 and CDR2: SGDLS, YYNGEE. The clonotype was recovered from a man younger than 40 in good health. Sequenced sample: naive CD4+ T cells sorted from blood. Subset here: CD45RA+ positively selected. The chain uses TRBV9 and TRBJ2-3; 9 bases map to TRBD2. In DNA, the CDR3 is TGTGCCAGCAGCGTTAGCGGGAGTTGGACAGATACGCAGTATTTT. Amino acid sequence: CASSVSGSWTDTQYF. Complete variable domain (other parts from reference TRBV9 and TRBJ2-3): DSGVTQTPKHLITATGQRVTLRCSPRSGDLSVYWYQQSLDQGLQFLIQYYNGEERAKGNILERFSAQQFPDLHSELNLSSLELGDSALYFCASSVSGSWTDTQYFGPGTRLTVL.